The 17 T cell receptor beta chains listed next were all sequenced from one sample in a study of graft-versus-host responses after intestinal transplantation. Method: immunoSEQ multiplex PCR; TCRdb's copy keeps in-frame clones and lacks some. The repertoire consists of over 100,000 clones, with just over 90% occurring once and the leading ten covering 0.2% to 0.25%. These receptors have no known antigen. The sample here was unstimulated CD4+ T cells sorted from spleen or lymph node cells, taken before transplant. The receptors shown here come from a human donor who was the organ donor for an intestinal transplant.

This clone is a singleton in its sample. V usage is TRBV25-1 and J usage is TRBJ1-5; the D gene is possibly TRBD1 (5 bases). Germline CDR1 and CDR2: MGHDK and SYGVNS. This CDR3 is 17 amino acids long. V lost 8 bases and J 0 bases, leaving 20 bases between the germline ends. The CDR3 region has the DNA TGTGCCAGCTCTCGAACCCAGGGTCTTTATAGCAATCAGCCCCAGCATTTT. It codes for CASSRTQGLYSNQPQHF.

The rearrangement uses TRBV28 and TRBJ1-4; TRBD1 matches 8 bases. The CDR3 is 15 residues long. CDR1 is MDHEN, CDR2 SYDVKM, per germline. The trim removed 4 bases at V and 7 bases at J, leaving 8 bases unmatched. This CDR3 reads CASSSRTGSGEKLFF. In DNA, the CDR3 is TGTGCCAGCAGTTCTCGGACAGGGAGTGGTGAAAAACTGTTTTTT.

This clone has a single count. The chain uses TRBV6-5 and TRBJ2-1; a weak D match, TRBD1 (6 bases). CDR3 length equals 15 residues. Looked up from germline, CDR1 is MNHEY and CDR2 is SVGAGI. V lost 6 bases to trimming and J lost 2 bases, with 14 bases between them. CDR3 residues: CASSATGRTYNEQFF. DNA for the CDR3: TGTGCCAGCAGCGCCACAGGGCGAACCTACAATGAGCAGTTCTTC.

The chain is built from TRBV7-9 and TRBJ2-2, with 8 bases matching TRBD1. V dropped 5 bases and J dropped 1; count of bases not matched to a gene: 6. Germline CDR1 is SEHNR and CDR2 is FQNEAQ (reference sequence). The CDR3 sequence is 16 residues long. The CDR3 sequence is CASSATGTGNTGELFF. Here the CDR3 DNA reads TGTGCCAGCAGCGCCACCGGGACAGGGAACACCGGGGAGCTGTTTTTT.

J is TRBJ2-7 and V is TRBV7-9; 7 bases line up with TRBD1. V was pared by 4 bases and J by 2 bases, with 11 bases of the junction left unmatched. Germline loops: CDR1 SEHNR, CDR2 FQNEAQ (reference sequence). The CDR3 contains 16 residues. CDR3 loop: CASSSKPGQPTYEQYF. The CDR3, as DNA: TGTGCCAGCAGCTCGAAACCGGGACAGCCTACCTACGAGCAGTACTTC.

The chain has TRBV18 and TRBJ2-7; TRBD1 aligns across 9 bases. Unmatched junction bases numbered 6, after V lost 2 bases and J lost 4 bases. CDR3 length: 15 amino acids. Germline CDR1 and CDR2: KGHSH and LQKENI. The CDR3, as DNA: TGTGCCAGCTCACCAACTCCGGGACAGGGTTACGAGCAGTACTTC. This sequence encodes CASSPTPGQGYEQYF.

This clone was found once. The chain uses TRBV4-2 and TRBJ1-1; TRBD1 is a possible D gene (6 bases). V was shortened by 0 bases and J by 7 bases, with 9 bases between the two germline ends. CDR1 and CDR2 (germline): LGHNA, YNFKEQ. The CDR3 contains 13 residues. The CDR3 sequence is CASSQDRGLEAFF. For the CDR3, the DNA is TGTGCCAGCAGCCAAGATCGGGGGCTTGAAGCTTTCTTT.

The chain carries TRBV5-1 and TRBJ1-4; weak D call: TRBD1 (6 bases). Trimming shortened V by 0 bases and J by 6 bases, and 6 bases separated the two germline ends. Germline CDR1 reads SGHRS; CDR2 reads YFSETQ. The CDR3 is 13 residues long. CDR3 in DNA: TGCGCCAGCAGCTTGGCAGGGGATGAAAAACTGTTTTTT. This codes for CASSLAGDEKLFF. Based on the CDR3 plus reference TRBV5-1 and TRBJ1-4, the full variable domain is KAGVTQTPRYLIKTRGQQVTLSCSPISGHRSVSWYQQTPGQGLQFLFEYFSETQRNKGNFPGRFSGRQFSNSRSEMNVSTLELGDSALYLCASSLAGDEKLFFGSGTQLSVL.

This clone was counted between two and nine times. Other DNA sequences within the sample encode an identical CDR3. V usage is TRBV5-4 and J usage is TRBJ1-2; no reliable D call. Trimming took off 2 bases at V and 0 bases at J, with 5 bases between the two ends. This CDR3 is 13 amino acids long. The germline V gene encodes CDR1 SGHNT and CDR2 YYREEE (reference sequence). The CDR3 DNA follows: TGTGCCAGCAGCTTAGACACTAACTATGGCTACACCTTC. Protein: CASSLDTNYGYTF.

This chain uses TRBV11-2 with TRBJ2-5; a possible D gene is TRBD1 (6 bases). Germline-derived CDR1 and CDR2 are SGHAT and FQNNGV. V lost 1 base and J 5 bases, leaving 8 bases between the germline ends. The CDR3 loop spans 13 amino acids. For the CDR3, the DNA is TGTGCCAGCAGCTTAGGGGGGCGGGAGACCCAGTACTTC. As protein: CASSLGGRETQYF.

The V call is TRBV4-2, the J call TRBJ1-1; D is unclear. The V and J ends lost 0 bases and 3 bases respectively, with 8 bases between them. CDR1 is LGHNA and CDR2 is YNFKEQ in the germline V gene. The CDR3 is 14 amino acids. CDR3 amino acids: CASSQDSGYTEAFF. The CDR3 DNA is TGTGCCAGCAGCCAAGACTCAGGTTACACTGAAGCTTTCTTT.

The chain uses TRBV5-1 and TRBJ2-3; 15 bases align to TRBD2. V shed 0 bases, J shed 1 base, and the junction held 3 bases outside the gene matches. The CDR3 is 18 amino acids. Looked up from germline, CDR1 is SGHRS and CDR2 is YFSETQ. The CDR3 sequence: CASSLEGLAGGGTDTQYF. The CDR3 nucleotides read TGCGCCAGCAGCTTGGAGGGACTAGCGGGAGGAGGCACAGATACGCAGTATTTT. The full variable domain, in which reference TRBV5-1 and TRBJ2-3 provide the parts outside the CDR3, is KAGVTQTPRYLIKTRGQQVTLSCSPISGHRSVSWYQQTPGQGLQFLFEYFSETQRNKGNFPGRFSGRQFSNSRSEMNVSTLELGDSALYLCASSLEGLAGGGTDTQYFGPGTRLTVL.

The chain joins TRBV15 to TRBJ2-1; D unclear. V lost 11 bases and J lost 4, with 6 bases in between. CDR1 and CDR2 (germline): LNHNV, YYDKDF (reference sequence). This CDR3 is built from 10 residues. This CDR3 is CAAGYNEQFF. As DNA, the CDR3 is TGTGCCGCCGGTTACAATGAGCAGTTCTTC.

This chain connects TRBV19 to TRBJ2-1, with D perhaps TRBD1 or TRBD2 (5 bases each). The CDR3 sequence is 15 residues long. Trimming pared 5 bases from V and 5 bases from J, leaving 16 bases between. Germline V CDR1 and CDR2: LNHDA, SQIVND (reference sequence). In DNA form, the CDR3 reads TGTGCCAGTAGTTTGGGACCCCTCTCTAACAATGAGCAGTTCTTC. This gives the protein CASSLGPLSNNEQFF.

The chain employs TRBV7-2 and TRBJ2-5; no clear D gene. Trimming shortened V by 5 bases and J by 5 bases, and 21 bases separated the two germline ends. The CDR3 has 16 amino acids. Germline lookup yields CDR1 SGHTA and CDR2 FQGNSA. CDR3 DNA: TGTGCCAGCAGCGCCCGGACCCCATTGAAAGGGGAGACCCAGTACTTC. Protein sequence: CASSARTPLKGETQYF.

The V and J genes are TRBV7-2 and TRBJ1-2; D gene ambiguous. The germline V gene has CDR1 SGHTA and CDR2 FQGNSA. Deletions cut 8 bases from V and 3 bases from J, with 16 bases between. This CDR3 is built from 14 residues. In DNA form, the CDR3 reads TGTGCCAGCTCTTCCCAGCGGGCCTACTATGGCTACACCTTC. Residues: CASSSQRAYYGYTF.

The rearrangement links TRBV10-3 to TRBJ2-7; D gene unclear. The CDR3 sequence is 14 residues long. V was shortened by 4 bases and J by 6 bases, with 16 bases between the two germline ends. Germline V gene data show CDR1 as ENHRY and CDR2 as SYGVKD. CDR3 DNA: TGTGCCATCAGTGGACATGAAGGGATGAGCGAGCAGTACTTC. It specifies CAISGHEGMSEQYF.